This T cell receptor beta chain was found in a study of CD8 T cells in ankylosing spondylitis. This clonotype was counted many times. Its antigen is undetermined. The germline CDR1 and CDR2 sequences are SQVTM and ANQGSEA. This CDR3 region has 16 residues. Germline trimming cut 0 bases from V and 8 bases from J; bases unmatched to any gene: 6. Scientists made TCR beta libraries using quantitative 5'-RACE with molecular barcodes. A single record per CDR3 protein comes from TCRdb applying MiXCR to the 5' RACE reads. The table lists tens of thousands of distinct CDR3 sequences, 6.2% of them singletons. Findings and limits, study-wide: Typical of ankylosing spondylitis blood, it appeared, was a TCR beta motif of about eight highly homologous variants.

Sequenced input: synovial fluid, either unsorted or a sorted T cell fraction (not recorded which). The chain joins TRBV29-1 to TRBJ2-3; 15 positions agree with TRBD2. The source of this sequence is a male donor with ankylosing spondylitis. The CDR3, as DNA: TGCAGCGTTGAAGATCAAGGGACTAGCGGGAGGCCTACGCAGTATTTT. This codes for CSVEDQGTSGRPTQYF.